This T cell receptor beta chain comes out of a study of T cell responses to AZD1222 COVID-19 vaccine. The germline gives CDR1 SGDLS, CDR2 YYNGEE. V was pared by 0 bases and J by 3 bases, with 13 bases between. The CDR3 length is 16 residues. Study observations and caveats: Spike-specific TCR breadth and depth grew following two AZD1222 doses. Only a handful of AZD1222 recipients were seropositive at baseline.

TCRdb's table, derived via immunoSEQ multiplex PCR, lists solely in-frame clones and lacks some. The data show 130,000 to 150,000 clones, roughly 91% seen once. Turning to this clone: The antigen remains undetermined.

The origin of this receptor is an adult in good health. The chain is built from TRBV9 and TRBJ1-3; D gene uncertain. The sample was peripheral blood, taken on day 0 of AZD1222 vaccination. The CDR3 loop reads CASSVATGRSGNTIYF. DNA of the CDR3: TGTGCCAGCAGCGTAGCTACGGGCAGGAGTGGAAACACCATATATTTT.